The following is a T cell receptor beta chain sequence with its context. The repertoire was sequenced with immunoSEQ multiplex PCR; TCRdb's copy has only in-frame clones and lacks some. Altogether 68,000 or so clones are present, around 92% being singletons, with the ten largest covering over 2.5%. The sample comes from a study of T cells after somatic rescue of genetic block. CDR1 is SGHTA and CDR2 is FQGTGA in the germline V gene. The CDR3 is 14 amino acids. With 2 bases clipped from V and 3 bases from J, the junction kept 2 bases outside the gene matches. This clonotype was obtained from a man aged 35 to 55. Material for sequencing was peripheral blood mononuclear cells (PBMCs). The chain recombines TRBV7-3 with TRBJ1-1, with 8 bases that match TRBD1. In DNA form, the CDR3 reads TGTGCCAGCAGCTTAGGCAGGGGGCACACTGAAGCTTTCTTT. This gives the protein CASSLGRGHTEAFF.